The 29 T cell receptor beta chains below were found in one sample sequenced in a study of T cell changes during pregnancy in multiple sclerosis. Some clones are missing from TCRdb's copy, which holds only in-frame ones; the method was immunoSEQ multiplex PCR. The table records roughly 79,000 clones, 85% to 95% of them present only once. The sequences come from peripheral blood, collected in the second trimester of pregnancy. The receptors shown here come from a female donor in good health, enrolled as a control in a pregnancy study.

The chain recombines TRBV7-2 with TRBJ2-5; no reliable D call. Germline V gene data show CDR1 as SGHTA and CDR2 as FQGNSA. Trimming shortened V by 1 base and J by 4 bases, and 16 bases separated the two germline ends. The CDR3 sequence is 16 residues long. The CDR3 reads CASSLEVPEIAETQYF. CDR3 nucleotides: TGTGCCAGCAGCTTAGAGGTTCCAGAAATAGCAGAGACCCAGTACTTC. Filled out from reference TRBV7-2 and TRBJ2-5, the complete variable domain reads GAGVSQSPSNKVTEKGKDVELRCDPISGHTALYWYRQSLGQGLEFLIYFQGNSAPDKSGLPSDRFSAERTGGSVSTLTIQRTQQEDSAVYLCASSLEVPEIAETQYFGPGTRLLVL.

The rearrangement links TRBV2 to TRBJ2-6; no clear D. CDR3 length: 15 amino acids. The germline gives CDR1 SNHLY, CDR2 FYNNEI. The V gene lost 2 bases and the J gene lost 1 base, with 6 bases spanning the gap. CDR3: CASSERESGANVLTF. Here the CDR3 DNA reads TGTGCCAGCAGTGAAAGAGAGTCTGGGGCCAACGTCCTGACTTTC.

The CDR3: CASSWTGGAAVAKNIQYF. In DNA form, the CDR3 reads TGTGCCAGCTCCTGGACAGGGGGCGCGGCCGTTGCCAAAAACATTCAGTACTTC. This rearrangement joins TRBV5-6 to TRBJ2-4, with TRBD1 identical over 11 bases. Germline V gene sequence: CDR1 SGHDT, CDR2 YYEEEE. J gave up 1 base and V 7 bases, and 13 bases lay outside the gene matches. The CDR3 sequence is 18 residues long. Using reference TRBV5-6 and TRBJ2-4 for the parts outside the CDR3, the full variable domain is DAGVTQSPTHLIKTRGQQVTLRCSPKSGHDTVSWYQQALGQGPQFIFQYYEEEERQRGNFPDRFSGHQFPNYSSELNVNALLLGDSALYLCASSWTGGAAVAKNIQYFGAGTRLSVL.

This sequence joins TRBV30 and TRBJ1-1; D is unclear. The CDR3 consists of 11 residues. Germline lookup yields CDR1 GTSNPN and CDR2 SVGIG (reference sequence). With 0 bases removed from V and 7 bases from J, the gap between germline ends came to 6 bases. The CDR3 DNA follows: TGTGCCTGGAGTGTCTATCGTGAAGCTTTCTTT. Translated, it gives CAWSVYREAFF.

The chain is built from TRBV6-1 and TRBJ1-5, with 7 bases that match TRBD1. The V gene end was trimmed by 4 bases and the J gene end by 12 bases; junction bases not matched to a gene: 3. CDR1 and CDR2 from the germline V gene are MNHNS and SASEGT. CDR3 size: 11 residues. CDR3 DNA sequence: TGTGCCAGCAGTGTAGACAGGGACCAGCATTTT. Amino acid sequence: CASSVDRDQHF.

A few counts support this clone. V and J are TRBV30 and TRBJ1-1; 8 positions match TRBD1. The CDR3 consists of 13 residues. V was clipped by 3 bases and J by 3 bases; unmatched bases: 3. Germline V gives CDR1 GTSNPN, CDR2 SVGIG (reference sequence). CDR3 in amino acids: CAWSADRDTEAFF. CDR3 coding DNA: TGTGCCTGGAGCGCGGACAGGGACACTGAAGCTTTCTTT.

The rearrangement links TRBV4-3 to TRBJ2-7, with 9 bases that match TRBD1. The V gene's germline CDR1 is LGHNA and CDR2 YSLEER. The CDR3 sequence is 14 residues long. J lost 2 bases, V lost 5 bases, and 4 bases had no gene match. The CDR3 sequence: CASSRGTGTYEQYF. DNA for the CDR3: TGCGCCAGCAGCAGGGGGACAGGGACCTACGAGCAGTACTTC.

The V gene is TRBV6-6, the J gene TRBJ2-3, with 7 bases matching TRBD2. This CDR3 contains 15 residues. The J segment lost 3 bases and the V segment lost 0 bases, leaving 3 bases of the junction unmatched. Germline CDR1 and CDR2: MNHNY and SVGAGI (reference sequence). The CDR3 DNA reads TGTGCCAGCAGTTACTCCGGGGGGAGGACAGATACGCAGTATTTT. This sequence encodes CASSYSGGRTDTQYF.

V is TRBV2 and J is TRBJ2-1; 7 bases are shared with TRBD1. The V and J ends lost 11 bases and 7 bases, in that order; junction bases with no gene match: 11. Germline V gives CDR1 SNHLY, CDR2 FYNNEI. The CDR3 loop spans 13 amino acids. In DNA, the CDR3 is TGTGCCGGCAAACCGAGACAGGGTAATGAGCAGTTCTTC. Residues: CAGKPRQGNEQFF.

The chain is built from TRBV30 and TRBJ2-1; 16 nucleotides line up with TRBD2. CDR1 and CDR2 (germline): GTSNPN, SVGIG (reference sequence). The CDR3 sequence is 17 residues long. With V trimmed by 3 bases and J by 9 bases, 11 bases remained unmatched. CDR3 in DNA: TGTGCCTGGAGCCCAGGGACTAGCGGGGGGGCGAGGAGTGAGCAGTTCTTC. Amino acids: CAWSPGTSGGARSEQFF.

This sequence joins TRBV2 and TRBJ2-6, with a weak D call TRBD1 (5 bases). V was cut by 2 bases and J by 1 base, with 15 bases left in between. CDR3 size: 18 residues. CDR1 and CDR2 from the germline V gene are SNHLY and FYNNEI. This chain's CDR3 is CASSELRQGPSGANVLTF. CDR3 nucleotide sequence: TGTGCCAGCAGTGAATTGCGGCAGGGTCCTTCTGGGGCCAACGTCCTGACTTTC.

The table lists this clone with a count of one. The chain employs TRBV5-1 and TRBJ1-1; D call uncertain. The V end was cut by 0 bases, the J end by 0 bases, with 9 bases between. The CDR3 length is 15 residues. Germline loops: CDR1 SGHRS, CDR2 YFSETQ. CDR3 in DNA: TGCGCCAGCAGCTTGGTAGGTGGAGTGAACACTGAAGCTTTCTTT. Its translation is CASSLVGGVNTEAFF.

The genes are TRBV30 and TRBJ2-3, with 8 bases that match TRBD2. The CDR3 totals 15 residues. Germline assignment: CDR1 GTSNPN and CDR2 SVGIG (reference sequence). Unmatched junction bases numbered 6, after V lost 2 bases and J lost 2 bases. The CDR3 loop is CAWSSISGVTDTQYF. For the CDR3, the DNA is TGTGCCTGGAGTTCTATTAGCGGGGTCACAGATACGCAGTATTTT.

The chain links TRBV7-2 to TRBJ1-2; 7 nucleotides match TRBD1. The length of the CDR3 is 13 residues. Germline CDR1 reads SGHTA; CDR2 reads FQGNSA. The J segment lost 6 bases and the V segment lost 5 bases, leaving 6 bases of the junction unmatched. Here the CDR3 DNA reads TGTGCCAGCAGCGAGACAGGGATGGATGGCTACACCTTC. As protein: CASSETGMDGYTF.

The chain recombines TRBV4-2 with TRBJ2-2, with D possibly TRBD1 on 6 matching bases. The V gene's germline CDR1 is LGHNA and CDR2 YNFKEQ. This CDR3 is built from 16 residues. The ends were cut back, 0 bases at V and 1 base at J, with 9 bases in the middle. This CDR3 reads CASSQEIGGNTGELFF. CDR3 DNA: TGTGCCAGCAGCCAAGAGATAGGGGGGAACACCGGGGAGCTGTTTTTT.

The chain recombines TRBV29-1 with TRBJ1-3, with 7 bases lining up with TRBD1. CDR1 SQVTM and CDR2 ANQGSEA come from the germline V gene. CDR3 length equals 15 residues. Germline trimming cut 0 bases from V and 4 bases from J; bases unmatched to any gene: 6. The CDR3 bases are TGCAGCGTTGAAGATCTAAGACAGGGAGGAAACACCATATATTTT. Protein product: CSVEDLRQGGNTIYF.

The chain has TRBV5-5 and TRBJ1-2, with 9 bases matching TRBD1. The V gene end was trimmed by 2 bases and the J gene end by 4 bases; junction bases not matched to a gene: 3. Germline V gene sequence: CDR1 SGHKS, CDR2 YYEKEE (reference sequence). The CDR3 consists of 14 residues. For the CDR3, the DNA is TGTGCCAGCAGCTTACCGGGACAGGGCTATGGCTACACCTTC. This encodes CASSLPGQGYGYTF.

This clone was counted between two and nine times. This chain links TRBV6-6 with TRBJ1-3, with 9 nucleotides matching TRBD1. V dropped 5 bases and J dropped 1; count of bases not matched to a gene: 0. Germline V gives CDR1 MNHNY, CDR2 SVGAGI (reference sequence). The CDR3 extends over 14 amino acids. CDR3 region: CASSGQGSGNTIYF. CDR3 nucleotide sequence: TGTGCCAGCAGTGGACAGGGGTCTGGAAACACCATATATTTT.

V and J are TRBV19 and TRBJ2-7; a possible D gene is TRBD1 (6 bases). CDR1 and CDR2 (germline): LNHDA, SQIVND (reference sequence). This CDR3 has 14 residues. V was clipped by 5 bases and J by 6 bases, with 17 bases between them. CDR3 nucleotides: TGTGCCAGTAGTCCCGAGACAGGCTCTCGCGAGCAGTACTTC. Its translation is CASSPETGSREQYF.

This chain links TRBV6-1 with TRBJ1-2; D ambiguous. This CDR3 spans 15 amino acids. The germline V gene encodes CDR1 MNHNS and CDR2 SASEGT. V dropped 2 bases and J dropped 5 bases, with 15 bases sitting between them. In DNA form, the CDR3 reads TGTGCCAGCAGTGAATCCATTAGAGGAGGGTATGGCTACACCTTC. Its translation is CASSESIRGGYGYTF.

Only one count was recorded for this clone. The CDR3 reads CASSFGGGASYNEQFF. The CDR3 coding sequence is TGTGCCAGCAGCTTCGGCGGGGGGGCTTCCTACAATGAGCAGTTCTTC. The chain links TRBV7-3 to TRBJ2-1; 9 bases line up with TRBD2. Germline loops: CDR1 SGHTA, CDR2 FQGTGA. Trimming cost V 3 bases and J 1 base; bases outside gene matches: 4. The CDR3 consists of 16 residues.

V and J are TRBV19 and TRBJ1-4, with a possible D match to TRBD1 (6 bases). There are 13 residues in the CDR3. CDR1 is LNHDA, CDR2 SQIVND, per germline (reference sequence). V shed 8 bases and J shed 7 bases, with 14 bases lying between them. CDR3 nucleotide sequence: TGTGCCAGTTTCACAGGGCTTGGTGAAAAACTGTTTTTT. The encoded protein is CASFTGLGEKLFF.

V and J are TRBV4-3 and TRBJ1-5; D may be TRBD1 (6 bases). The CDR3 sequence is 16 residues long. V lost 0 bases and J 3 bases, leaving 12 bases between the germline ends. CDR1 LGHNA and CDR2 YSLEER come from the germline V gene. The DNA for the CDR3 is TGCGCCAGCAGCCAAGATAGGACAGACTACAATCAGCCCCAGCATTTT. Its translation is CASSQDRTDYNQPQHF.

This clone was seen only a few times. The chain links TRBV6-4 to TRBJ2-3; 10 positions agree with TRBD2. CDR1 is MRHNA and CDR2 is SNTAGT in the germline V gene. CDR3 size: 14 residues. V lost 4 bases to trimming and J lost 4 bases; unmatched junction nucleotides: 2. The CDR3 DNA reads as TGTGCCAGCAGTGGAAGCGGGGGGGCAGATACGCAGTATTTT. Protein: CASSGSGGADTQYF.

This chain links TRBV9 with TRBJ2-3, with a weak D call TRBD1 (5 bases). Germline V gene sequence: CDR1 SGDLS, CDR2 YYNGEE. Deletions cut 3 bases from V and 4 bases from J, with 18 bases between. The CDR3 has 16 residues. Written as DNA, the CDR3 is TGTGCCAGCAGCGCTGGGGCCATCCTCGGCGCAGATACGCAGTATTTT. This codes for CASSAGAILGADTQYF.

The chain couples TRBV5-4 to TRBJ2-4; 9 nucleotides align to TRBD1. CDR3 length equals 18 residues. With V trimmed by 3 bases and J by 0 bases, 10 bases remained unmatched. CDR1 is SGHNT and CDR2 is YYREEE in the germline V gene (reference sequence). The CDR3 sequence: CASSWGQGGFLAKNIQYF. The CDR3, as DNA: TGTGCCAGCAGCTGGGGACAGGGTGGGTTCCTAGCCAAAAACATTCAGTACTTC.

CDR3 nucleotides: TGTGCCAGCTCACCAGTTGACAGGGCTGCTGAAGCTTTCTTT. It is translated as CASSPVDRAAEAFF. This chain connects TRBV18 to TRBJ1-1; 7 bases align to TRBD1. The V gene end was trimmed by 2 bases and the J gene end by 6 bases; junction bases not matched to a gene: 6. Germline CDR1 is KGHSH and CDR2 is LQKENI. This CDR3 contains 14 residues.

The chain has TRBV19 and TRBJ1-1, with a possible D match to TRBD1 (5 bases). With 2 bases removed from V and 7 bases from J, the gap between germline ends came to 17 bases. The germline V gene has CDR1 LNHDA and CDR2 SQIVND (reference sequence). The CDR3 has 15 amino acids. CDR3 region: CASSIWGQGKGEAFF. The CDR3 nucleotides read TGTGCCAGTAGTATATGGGGCCAGGGAAAGGGTGAAGCTTTCTTT.

The chain joins TRBV7-9 to TRBJ1-1; 7 nucleotides match TRBD1. The junction had 5 bases not matched to a gene; V was cut back by 0 bases and J by 1 base. Germline V CDR1 and CDR2: SEHNR, FQNEAQ (reference sequence). The CDR3 contains 16 residues. In DNA, the CDR3 is TGTGCCAGCAGCTTAGCGGGGGCAGGGGGGAACACTGAAGCTTTCTTT. Translation: CASSLAGAGGNTEAFF.